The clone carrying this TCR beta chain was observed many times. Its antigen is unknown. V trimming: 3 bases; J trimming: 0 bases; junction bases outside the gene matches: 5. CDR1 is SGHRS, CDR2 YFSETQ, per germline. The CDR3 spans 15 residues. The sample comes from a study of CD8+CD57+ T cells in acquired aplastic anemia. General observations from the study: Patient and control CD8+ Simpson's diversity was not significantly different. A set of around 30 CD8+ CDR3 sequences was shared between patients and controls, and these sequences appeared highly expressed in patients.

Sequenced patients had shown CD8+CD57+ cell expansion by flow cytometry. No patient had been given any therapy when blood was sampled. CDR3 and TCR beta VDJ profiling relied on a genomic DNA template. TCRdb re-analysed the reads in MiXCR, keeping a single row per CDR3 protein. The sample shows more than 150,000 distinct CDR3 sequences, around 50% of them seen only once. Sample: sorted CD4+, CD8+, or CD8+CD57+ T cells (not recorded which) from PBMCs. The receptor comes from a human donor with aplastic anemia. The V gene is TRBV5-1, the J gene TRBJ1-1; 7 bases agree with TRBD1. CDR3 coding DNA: TGCGCCAGCAGCTGGGGAGGGGGCTTGAACACTGAAGCTTTCTTT. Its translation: CASSWGGGLNTEAFF.